One sample yielded the 15 T cell receptor beta chains listed below, sequenced in a study of T-cell reconstitution after alpha-beta-depleted transplantation in children. Preparation of the TCRbeta library used unique molecular identifiers. In TCRdb, the PCR reads were re-called with MiXCR into one record per CDR3 protein. The table includes roughly 590,000 distinct CDR3 sequences, over 15% detected once. Sequences were derived from PBMCs from the stem cell graft donor, sampled from the stem cell graft. The receptors derive from a human donor who donated a stem cell graft to a child with acute myeloid leukemia.

This clonotype was observed at least ten times. The V and J genes are TRBV20-1 and TRBJ2-7; D is uncertain. The V end lost 1 base, the J end lost 2 bases, and 15 bases lay between the germline ends. Germline V gives CDR1 DFQATT, CDR2 SNEGSKA (reference sequence). This CDR3 has 15 amino acids. The CDR3 DNA is TGCAGTGCTAGAGTAAGTCCTAGTGCCACCTACGAGCAGTACTTC. Translating it yields CSARVSPSATYEQYF.

This clonotype was seen ten or more times. The chain combines TRBV30 with TRBJ1-1; D is uncertain. The germline V gene has CDR1 GTSNPN and CDR2 SVGIG (reference sequence). V lost 4 bases and J 6 bases, leaving 9 bases between the germline ends. This CDR3 has 11 residues. CDR3 in amino acids: CAWTRVPEAFF. CDR3 sequence (DNA): TGTGCCTGGACTCGGGTCCCTGAAGCTTTCTTT.

There are many counts of this clonotype. The CDR3 coding sequence is TGCGCCAGCAGTTCGTGGGACTCGGGACAGGAGCCCTATGGCTACACCTTC. It translates to CASSSWDSGQEPYGYTF. This chain uses TRBV5-1 with TRBJ1-2; TRBD1 agrees at 8 bases. The trim removed 5 bases at V and 4 bases at J, leaving 16 bases unmatched. CDR1 and CDR2 (germline): SGHRS, YFSETQ. This CDR3 region has 17 residues. Full variable domain (missing parts from reference TRBV5-1 and TRBJ1-2): KAGVTQTPRYLIKTRGQQVTLSCSPISGHRSVSWYQQTPGQGLQFLFEYFSETQRNKGNFPGRFSGRQFSNSRSEMNVSTLELGDSALYLCASSSWDSGQEPYGYTFGSGTRLTVV.

The sample holds many counts of this clonotype. DNA for the CDR3: TGCAGTGCTTTGACAGGGGGAGCAGATACGCAGTATTTT. It codes for CSALTGGADTQYF. The chain links TRBV20-1 to TRBJ2-3; 9 positions agree with TRBD1. Germline V gives CDR1 DFQATT, CDR2 SNEGSKA (reference sequence). This CDR3 is built from 13 residues. Losses at the gene ends were 5 bases for V and 4 bases for J; bases not matched to a gene: 4.

The chain couples TRBV5-1 to TRBJ2-5; D is ambiguous. V was trimmed by 3 bases and J by 7 bases, leaving 7 bases between them. The germline gives CDR1 SGHRS, CDR2 YFSETQ. This CDR3 region has 11 residues. The CDR3 DNA is TGCGCCAGCAGCTCTATCGGGACCCAGTACTTC. It yields the protein CASSSIGTQYF. Filled out from reference TRBV5-1 and TRBJ2-5, the complete variable domain reads KAGVTQTPRYLIKTRGQQVTLSCSPISGHRSVSWYQQTPGQGLQFLFEYFSETQRNKGNFPGRFSGRQFSNSRSEMNVSTLELGDSALYLCASSSIGTQYFGPGTRLLVL.

In this sample, this clonotype turned up many times. The chain employs TRBV29-1 and TRBJ2-5, with D perhaps TRBD1 (6 bases). Per germline, CDR1 SQVTM and CDR2 ANQGSEA. The V end was cut by 6 bases, the J end by 7 bases, with 15 bases between. CDR3 length: 12 amino acids. CDR3 sequence reads: CSVGQGLWTQYF. The CDR3 DNA reads TGCAGCGTAGGGCAGGGGCTTTGGACCCAGTACTTC.

The chain has TRBV6-2 or TRBV6-3 and TRBJ1-4; D gene unclear. V was shortened by 2 bases and J by 3 bases, with 7 bases between the two germline ends. CDR1 MNHEY and CDR2 SVGEGT come from the germline V gene. The CDR3 is 14 residues long. The CDR3 protein is CASSYGRANEKLFF. In DNA, the CDR3 is TGTGCCAGCAGTTACGGTAGAGCTAATGAAAAACTGTTTTTT.

The chain carries TRBV3-1 and TRBJ1-3; TRBD1 might be the D (6 bases). The germline V gene encodes CDR1 LGHDT and CDR2 YNNKEL (reference sequence). V was clipped by 0 bases and J by 0 bases, with 15 bases between them. This CDR3 is built from 18 residues. In DNA form, the CDR3 reads TGTGCCAGCAGCCAAGAATATACGGCGGACAGCTCTGGAAACACCATATATTTT. This gives the protein CASSQEYTADSSGNTIYF.

This clonotype was seen ten or more times. The genes are TRBV5-1 and TRBJ2-1; TRBD2 agrees at 8 bases. Germline CDR1 reads SGHRS; CDR2 reads YFSETQ. This CDR3 contains 16 residues. The junction had 9 bases not matched to a gene; V was cut back by 0 bases and J by 7 bases. The CDR3 DNA follows: TGCGCCAGCAGCTTGGATCGGGGGGGCCGTGTGAATGAGCAGTTCTTC. It yields the protein CASSLDRGGRVNEQFF.

The chain links TRBV5-1 to TRBJ1-2, with D perhaps TRBD1 (5 bases). This CDR3 comprises 15 residues. With 0 bases removed from V and 2 bases from J, the gap between germline ends came to 11 bases. Germline values: CDR1 SGHRS, CDR2 YFSETQ. The CDR3 coding sequence is TGCGCCAGCAGCTTGGGAGACAGACGAAACTATGGCTACACCTTC. It is translated as CASSLGDRRNYGYTF.

This clonotype was detected ten times or more. The chain carries TRBV20-1 and TRBJ2-1; D ambiguous. V was trimmed by 1 base and J by 5 bases, leaving 9 bases between them. The CDR3 consists of 13 residues. Germline V gives CDR1 DFQATT, CDR2 SNEGSKA (reference sequence). The CDR3 DNA reads TGCAGTGCTAGAGCACGGGTGAACAATGAGCAGTTCTTC. It specifies CSARARVNNEQFF.

This clonotype turned up a few times. This sequence joins TRBV29-1 and TRBJ1-1, with D possibly TRBD1 on 5 matching bases. CDR3 length equals 15 residues. V was clipped by 8 bases and J by 1 base, with 20 bases between them. From germline, CDR1 is SQVTM and CDR2 ANQGSEA. CDR3 coding DNA: TGCAGCTATAGCCGGAGGGGACTGGGGAACACTGAAGCTTTCTTT. It specifies CSYSRRGLGNTEAFF.

This clonotype was observed at least ten times. This chain joins TRBV15 and TRBJ1-1; TRBD1 agrees at 8 bases. J gave up 5 bases and V 0 bases, and 8 bases lay outside the gene matches. CDR1 and CDR2 (germline): LNHNV, YYDKDF (reference sequence). The CDR3 runs 16 residues. The CDR3 nucleotides are TGTGCCACCAGCAGAGATAGAGACAGGGGTCCGACTGAAGCTTTCTTT. This gives the protein CATSRDRDRGPTEAFF.

This clonotype has ten or more counts. V is TRBV20-1 and J is TRBJ2-3; weak D call: TRBD1 (6 bases). The CDR3 has 15 residues. The V gene lost 0 bases and the J gene lost 2 bases, with 12 bases spanning the gap. Germline V CDR1 and CDR2: DFQATT, SNEGSKA (reference sequence). In DNA, the CDR3 is TGCAGTGCTAGAGATTATGGGGGCCTCACAGATACGCAGTATTTT. This sequence encodes CSARDYGGLTDTQYF.

The DNA of the CDR3 is TGTGCCAGCAGCCCTCCTGGGACAGGGGTATCTTACGAGCAGTACGTC. Encoded protein: CASSPPGTGVSYEQYV. The rearrangement joins TRBV28 to TRBJ2-7, with 10 bases matching TRBD1. The germline gives CDR1 MDHEN, CDR2 SYDVKM. The CDR3 runs to 16 residues. Unmatched junction bases numbered 12, after V lost 6 bases and J lost 4 bases.